This TCR beta chain was observed in a study of long-term antiretroviral therapy in people with HIV. Investigators performed immunoSEQ version v3.0 at survey level. TCRdb's table, derived via immunoSEQ multiplex PCR, lists solely in-frame clones and lacks some. Among about 28,000 clones listed, 84% were seen once. Treated in the United States were all of the participants with HIV. Remarks on this clone: Its specificity is not known.

Deletions cut 8 bases from V and 5 bases from J, with 7 bases between. CDR3 length: 11 residues. The V gene's germline CDR1 is WSHSY and CDR2 SAAADI. Whole-study results and caveats: Dominating the repertoire at all time points were the clones that expanded before ART.

The V call is TRBV10-2, the J call TRBJ2-1; D remains unclear. This TCR came from a man younger than 35 with HIV. Sample: unsorted PBMCs, taken 0.4 years after starting antiretroviral therapy. Here the CDR3 reads CASDLNNEQFF. The DNA for the CDR3 is TGCGCCAGCGACCTCAACAATGAGCAGTTCTTC.